This T cell receptor beta chain was identified in a study of cytomegalovirus exposure and HLA in healthy donors. This clone was seen a few times. What it binds is not known. Per the germline V gene, CDR1 is SGHNT and CDR2 is YENEEA. Trimming at V came to 5 bases and at J to 2 bases, leaving 6 bases not matched to a gene. CDR3 size: 16 residues. Overall study findings and caveats: From TCR beta sequences, most subjects' HLA-A and HLA-B alleles were reportedly predicted accurately. The authors later linked a missense DCLRE1C variant to TCR beta V- and J-gene trimming.

60 Vbeta and 13 Jbeta primers were used in PCR. Profiled with immunoSEQ multiplex PCR; TCRdb holds only in-frame clones, not every one. Seen here are more than 100,000 clones, approximately 64% observed once, and the top ten hold around 3.3%. The chain combines TRBV11-3 with TRBJ2-2; 9 nucleotides match TRBD2. Sequencing used PBMCs. The TCR sequence derives from a woman between 45 and 65 years old in good health and CMV-seronegative. The CDR3 spells CASSPRTSVNTGELFF. DNA of the CDR3: TGTGCCAGCAGCCCACGGACTAGCGTAAACACCGGGGAGCTGTTTTTT.